One sample yielded the 7 T cell receptor beta chains listed below, sequenced in a study of long-term antiretroviral therapy in people with HIV. Investigators performed immunoSEQ version v3.0 at survey level. The method was immunoSEQ multiplex PCR; TCRdb's version includes in-frame clones alone and lacks a portion of them. This table has about 32,000 clones, over 90% appearing once. The sequencing here drew on unsorted PBMCs, taken 4.1 years after starting antiretroviral therapy. These TCRs come from a woman between 45 and 65 years old with HIV.

The CDR3, as DNA: TGTGCCAGCAGCACCAGCTCTGGGGCCAACGTCCTGACTTTC. Its translation: CASSTSSGANVLTF. This chain links TRBV21-1 with TRBJ2-6; the table assigns TRBD1, which was not confirmed against the DNA. TRBV21-1 is designated a pseudogene. This CDR3 is 14 amino acids long.

This clone appeared a single time. The genes are TRBV2 and TRBJ1-1; D is unclear. The CDR3 has 14 residues. The germline V gene encodes CDR1 SNHLY and CDR2 FYNNEI. Deletions cut 7 bases from V and 4 bases from J, with 16 bases between. This CDR3 reads CASTQNGQSTEAFF. The CDR3 DNA reads as TGTGCCAGCACTCAAAACGGCCAAAGCACTGAAGCTTTCTTT.

The chain joins TRBV29-1 to TRBJ2-3; D may be TRBD1 or TRBD2 (7 bases each). With 7 bases removed from V and 1 base from J, the gap between germline ends came to 18 bases. Germline CDR1 is SQVTM and CDR2 is ANQGSEA. This CDR3 is 15 amino acids long. The CDR3: CSALDRAGGTDTQYF. The CDR3 DNA follows: TGCAGCGCCTTAGACAGGGCGGGAGGCACAGATACGCAGTATTTT.

CDR3 residues: CASSRGGIAEAFF. The CDR3 DNA reads as TGTGCCAGCAGCAGAGGGGGGATAGCTGAAGCTTTCTTT. V and J are TRBV6-5 and TRBJ1-1, with D possibly matching TRBD1 (6 bases). The CDR3 covers 13 residues. The germline CDR1 and CDR2 sequences are MNHEY and SVGAGI. With 6 bases removed from V and 6 bases from J, the gap between germline ends came to 14 bases.

This chain joins TRBV27 and TRBJ1-2; no definite D call. Germline lookup yields CDR1 MNHEY and CDR2 SMNVEV (reference sequence). Between the trimmed V and J ends, which lost 0 bases and 0 bases, there was a span of 5 bases. The CDR3 loop spans 14 amino acids. CDR3 in amino acids: CASSLSRPNYGYTF. The CDR3 DNA sequence: TGTGCCAGCAGTTTATCCCGACCTAACTATGGCTACACCTTC.

The rearrangement joins TRBV28 to TRBJ1-2; D possibly corresponds to TRBD1 (5 bases). This CDR3 has 12 residues. V was pared by 6 bases and J by 4 bases, with 9 bases between. CDR1 and CDR2 from the germline V gene are MDHEN and SYDVKM. The CDR3 region has the DNA TGTGCCAGCAGGACAGACCTCTATGGCTACACCTTC. It specifies CASRTDLYGYTF.

The V call is TRBV7-2, the J call TRBJ2-3; weak D call: TRBD1 (5 bases). V shed 3 bases and J shed 13 bases, with 11 bases lying between them. Germline CDR1 SGHTA, CDR2 FQGNSA. The length of the CDR3 is 11 residues. In DNA form, the CDR3 reads TGTGCCAGCAGCTTTCAGGGCCGGAAGTATTTT. It translates to CASSFQGRKYF.